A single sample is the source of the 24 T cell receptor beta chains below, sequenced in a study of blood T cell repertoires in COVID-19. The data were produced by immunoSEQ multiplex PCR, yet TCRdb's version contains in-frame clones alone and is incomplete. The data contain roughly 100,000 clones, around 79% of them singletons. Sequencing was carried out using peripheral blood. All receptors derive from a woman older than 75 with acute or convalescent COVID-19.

Here the CDR3 reads CASSQGTSSYNEQFF. The CDR3 bases are TGTGCCAGCAGCCAAGGGACTAGCAGCTACAATGAGCAGTTCTTC. The chain couples TRBV7-2 to TRBJ2-1; 9 bases agree with TRBD2. CDR3 length equals 15 residues. V gave up 5 bases and J gave up 3 bases; unmatched junction bases: 5. Germline V gene data show CDR1 as SGHTA and CDR2 as FQGNSA.

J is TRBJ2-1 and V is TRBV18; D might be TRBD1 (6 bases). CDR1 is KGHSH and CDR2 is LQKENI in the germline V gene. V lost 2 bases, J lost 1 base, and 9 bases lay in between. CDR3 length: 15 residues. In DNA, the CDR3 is TGTGCCAGCTCACCAAGGGACACTTCCTACAATGAGCAGTTCTTC. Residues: CASSPRDTSYNEQFF.

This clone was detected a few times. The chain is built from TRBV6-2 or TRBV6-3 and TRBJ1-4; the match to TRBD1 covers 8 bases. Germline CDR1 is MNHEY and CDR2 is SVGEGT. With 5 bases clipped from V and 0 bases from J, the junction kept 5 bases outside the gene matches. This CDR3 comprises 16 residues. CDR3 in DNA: TGTGCCAGCAGTCCAACAGGGGGAGCAACTAATGAAAAACTGTTTTTT. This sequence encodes CASSPTGGATNEKLFF.

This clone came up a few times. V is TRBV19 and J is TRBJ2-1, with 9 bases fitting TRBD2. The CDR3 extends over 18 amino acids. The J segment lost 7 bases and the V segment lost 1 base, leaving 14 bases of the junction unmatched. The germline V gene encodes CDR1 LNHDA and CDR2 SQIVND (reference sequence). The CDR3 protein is CASSIGGVAGGPRNEQFF. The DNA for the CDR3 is TGTGCCAGTAGTATAGGAGGCGTGGCGGGAGGGCCCAGGAATGAGCAGTTCTTC.

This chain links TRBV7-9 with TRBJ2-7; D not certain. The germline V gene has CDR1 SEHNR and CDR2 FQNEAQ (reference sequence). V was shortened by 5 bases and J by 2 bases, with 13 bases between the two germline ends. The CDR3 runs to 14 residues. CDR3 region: CASSLLGNTYEQYF. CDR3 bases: TGTGCCAGCAGCCTGCTCGGTAATACCTACGAGCAGTACTTC.

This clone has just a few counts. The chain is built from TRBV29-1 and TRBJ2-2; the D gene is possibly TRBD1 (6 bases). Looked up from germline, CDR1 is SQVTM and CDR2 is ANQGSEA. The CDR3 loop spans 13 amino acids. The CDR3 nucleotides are TGCAGTGCCGGGACAACATTCACCGGGGAGCTGTTTTTT. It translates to CSAGTTFTGELFF.

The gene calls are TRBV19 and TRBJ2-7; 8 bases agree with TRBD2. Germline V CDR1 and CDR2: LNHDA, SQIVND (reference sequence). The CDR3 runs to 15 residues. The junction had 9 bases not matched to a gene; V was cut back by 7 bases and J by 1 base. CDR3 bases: TGTGCCAGTACCTCGGGGGGGGGCGAATCCTACGAGCAGTACTTC. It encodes CASTSGGGESYEQYF.

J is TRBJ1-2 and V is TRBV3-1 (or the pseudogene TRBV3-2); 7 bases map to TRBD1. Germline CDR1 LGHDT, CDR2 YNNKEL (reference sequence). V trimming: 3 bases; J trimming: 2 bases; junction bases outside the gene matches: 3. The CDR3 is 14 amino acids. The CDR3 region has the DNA TGTGCCAGCAGCCACTCGACAGGGAACTATGGCTACACCTTC. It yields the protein CASSHSTGNYGYTF.

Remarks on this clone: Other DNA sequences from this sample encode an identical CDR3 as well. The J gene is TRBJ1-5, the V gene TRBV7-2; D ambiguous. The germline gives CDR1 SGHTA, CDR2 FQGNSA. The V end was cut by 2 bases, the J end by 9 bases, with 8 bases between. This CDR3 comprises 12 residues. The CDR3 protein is CASSLTPGPQHF. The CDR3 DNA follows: TGTGCCAGCAGCTTAACCCCGGGGCCCCAGCATTTT.

The CDR3 coding sequence is TGTGCCAGCTCACCCCCGGGGGGCAATCAGCCCCAGCATTTT. Translation: CASSPPGGNQPQHF. This sequence joins TRBV18 and TRBJ1-5, with TRBD1 as a possible D gene (5 bases). Trimming removed 3 bases from V and 2 bases from J, with 8 bases in between. The germline gives CDR1 KGHSH, CDR2 LQKENI. The CDR3 sequence is 14 residues long.

Here the CDR3 DNA reads TGTGCCATCAGTGAGTCACGTCAGGGGAGATCACCCCTCCACTTT. The encoded protein is CAISESRQGRSPLHF. The chain employs TRBV10-3 and TRBJ1-6; weak D call: TRBD1 (6 bases). Germline CDR1 is ENHRY and CDR2 is SYGVKD. The CDR3 is 15 amino acids. V gave up 0 bases and J gave up 10 bases, with 13 bases separating them.

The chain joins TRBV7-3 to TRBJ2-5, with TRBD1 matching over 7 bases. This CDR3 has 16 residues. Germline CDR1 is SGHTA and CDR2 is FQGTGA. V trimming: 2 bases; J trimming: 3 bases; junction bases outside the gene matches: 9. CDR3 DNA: TGTGCCAGCAGCTTATCTGGTTTGGGACAGAAAGAGACCCAGTACTTC. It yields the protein CASSLSGLGQKETQYF.

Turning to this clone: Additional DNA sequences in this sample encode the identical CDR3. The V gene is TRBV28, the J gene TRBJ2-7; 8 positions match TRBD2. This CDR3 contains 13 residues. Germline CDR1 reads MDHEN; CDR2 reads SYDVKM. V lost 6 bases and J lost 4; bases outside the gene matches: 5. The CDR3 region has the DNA TGTGCCAGCAGATCCAGCGGGAGTTACGAGCAGTACTTC. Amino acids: CASRSSGSYEQYF.

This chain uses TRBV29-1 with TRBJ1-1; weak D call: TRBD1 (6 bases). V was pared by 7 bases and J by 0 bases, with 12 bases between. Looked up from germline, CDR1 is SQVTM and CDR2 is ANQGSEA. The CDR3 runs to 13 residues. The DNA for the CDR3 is TGCAGCGCATGGACAGTTATGAACACTGAAGCTTTCTTT. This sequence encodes CSAWTVMNTEAFF.

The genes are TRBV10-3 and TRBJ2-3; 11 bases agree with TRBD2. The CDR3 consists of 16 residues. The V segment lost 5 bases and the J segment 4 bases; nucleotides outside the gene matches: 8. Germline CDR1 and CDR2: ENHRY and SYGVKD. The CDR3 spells CAISLDLAGGADTQYF. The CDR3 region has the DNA TGTGCCATCAGTCTGGACTTAGCGGGAGGGGCAGATACGCAGTATTTT.

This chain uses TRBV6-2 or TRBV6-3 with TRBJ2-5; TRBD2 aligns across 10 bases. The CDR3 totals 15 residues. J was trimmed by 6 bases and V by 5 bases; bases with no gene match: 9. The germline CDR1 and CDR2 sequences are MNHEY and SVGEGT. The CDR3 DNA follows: TGTGCCAGCAGTCTTCGGGGACTAGCGCGGCAGACCCAGTACTTC. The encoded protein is CASSLRGLARQTQYF.

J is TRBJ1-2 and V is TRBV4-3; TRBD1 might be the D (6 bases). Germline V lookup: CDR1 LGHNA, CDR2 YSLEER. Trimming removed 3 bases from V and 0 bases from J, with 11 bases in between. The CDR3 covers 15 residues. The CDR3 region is CASSQQRTANYGYTF. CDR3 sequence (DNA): TGCGCCAGCAGCCAGCAAAGGACAGCTAACTATGGCTACACCTTC.

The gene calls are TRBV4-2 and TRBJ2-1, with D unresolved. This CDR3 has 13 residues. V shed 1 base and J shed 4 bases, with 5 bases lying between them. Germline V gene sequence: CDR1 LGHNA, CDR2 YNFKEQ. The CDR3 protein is CASSQGQYNEQFF. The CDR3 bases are TGTGCCAGCAGCCAAGGCCAGTACAATGAGCAGTTCTTC.

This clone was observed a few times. CDR3: CASSRQPVLTNNEQFF. In DNA form, the CDR3 reads TGTGCCAGCAGCCGACAGCCGGTACTGACCAACAATGAGCAGTTCTTC. This chain uses TRBV9 with TRBJ2-1; a possible D gene is TRBD1 (5 bases). Germline CDR1 reads SGDLS; CDR2 reads YYNGEE. The CDR3 runs to 16 residues. V lost 4 bases and J lost 5, with 19 bases in between.

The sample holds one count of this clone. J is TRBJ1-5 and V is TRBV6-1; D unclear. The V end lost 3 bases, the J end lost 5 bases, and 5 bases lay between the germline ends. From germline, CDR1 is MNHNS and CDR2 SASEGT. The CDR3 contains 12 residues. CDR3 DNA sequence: TGTGCCAGCAGTGATTGGCATCAGCCCCAGCATTTT. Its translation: CASSDWHQPQHF.

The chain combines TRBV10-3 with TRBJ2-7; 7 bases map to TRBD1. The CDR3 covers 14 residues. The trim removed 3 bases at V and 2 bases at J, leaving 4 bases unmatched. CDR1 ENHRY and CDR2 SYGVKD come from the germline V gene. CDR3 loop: CAISEGGSPYEQYF. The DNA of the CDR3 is TGTGCCATCAGTGAAGGGGGCAGCCCCTACGAGCAGTACTTC.

CDR3 bases: TGTGCCAGCATCGAGACAGGGGGCTTAAACTATGGCTACACCTTC. Its protein is CASIETGGLNYGYTF. This sequence joins TRBV6-6 and TRBJ1-2, with 10 bases that match TRBD1. The CDR3 has 15 residues. Germline V gene sequence: CDR1 MNHNY, CDR2 SVGAGI (reference sequence). The J segment lost 2 bases and the V segment lost 7 bases, leaving 7 bases of the junction unmatched.

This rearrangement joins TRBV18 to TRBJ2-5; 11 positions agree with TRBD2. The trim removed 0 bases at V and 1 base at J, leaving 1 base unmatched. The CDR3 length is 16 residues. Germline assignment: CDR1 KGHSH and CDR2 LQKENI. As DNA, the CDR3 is TGTGCCAGCTCACCACCGGGACTAGCGGCCCAAGAGACCCAGTACTTC. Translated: CASSPPGLAAQETQYF.

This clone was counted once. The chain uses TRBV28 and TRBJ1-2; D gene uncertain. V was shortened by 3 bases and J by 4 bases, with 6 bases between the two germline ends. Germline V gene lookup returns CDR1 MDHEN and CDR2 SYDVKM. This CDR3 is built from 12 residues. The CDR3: CASSFAGYGYTF. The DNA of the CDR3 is TGTGCCAGCAGTTTCGCAGGCTATGGCTACACCTTC.